This TCR beta chain was captured in a study of patients and donors after allogeneic stem cell transplantation. Trimming at V came to 4 bases and at J to 8 bases, leaving 7 bases not matched to a gene. The CDR3 covers 14 residues. Germline V gene lookup returns CDR1 DFQATT and CDR2 SNEGSKA (reference sequence). TCRdb fed the RT-PCR reads into MiXCR, producing one record per CDR3 protein. This repertoire shows roughly 180,000 distinct CDR3 sequences, around two fifths found once; its top ten account for 33%. This sequence originates from a human donor who was either an allogeneic HSCT recipient or a stem cell or donor lymphocyte infusion donor (not recorded which). It is not recorded whose cells these are; they may come from a transplant donor. This rearrangement joins TRBV20-1 to TRBJ2-1; 11 bases map to TRBD2. Sequenced input: blood, either unsorted or a sorted T cell fraction (not recorded which). As DNA, the CDR3 is TGCAGTGCTACTTTGACTAGCGGGAATTATGAGCAGTTCTTC. Translated: CSATLTSGNYEQFF.